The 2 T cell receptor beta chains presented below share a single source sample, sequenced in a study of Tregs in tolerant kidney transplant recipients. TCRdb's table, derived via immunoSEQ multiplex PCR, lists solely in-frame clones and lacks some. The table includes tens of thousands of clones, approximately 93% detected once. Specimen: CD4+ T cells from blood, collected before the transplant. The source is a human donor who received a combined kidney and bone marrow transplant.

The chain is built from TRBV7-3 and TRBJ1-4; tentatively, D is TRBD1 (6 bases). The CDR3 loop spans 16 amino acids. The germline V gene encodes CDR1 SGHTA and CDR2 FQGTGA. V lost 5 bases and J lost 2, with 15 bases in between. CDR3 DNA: TGTGCCAGCAGCCAACGCAACAGGGATACTAATGAAAAACTGTTTTTT. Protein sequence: CASSQRNRDTNEKLFF.

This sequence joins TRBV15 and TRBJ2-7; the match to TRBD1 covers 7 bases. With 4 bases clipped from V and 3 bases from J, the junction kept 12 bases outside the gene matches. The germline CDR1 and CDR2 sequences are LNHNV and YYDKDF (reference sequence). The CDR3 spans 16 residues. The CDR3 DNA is TGTGCCACCAGCACCCGTATGAGGGGGACAGACTACGAGCAGTACTTC. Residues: CATSTRMRGTDYEQYF.